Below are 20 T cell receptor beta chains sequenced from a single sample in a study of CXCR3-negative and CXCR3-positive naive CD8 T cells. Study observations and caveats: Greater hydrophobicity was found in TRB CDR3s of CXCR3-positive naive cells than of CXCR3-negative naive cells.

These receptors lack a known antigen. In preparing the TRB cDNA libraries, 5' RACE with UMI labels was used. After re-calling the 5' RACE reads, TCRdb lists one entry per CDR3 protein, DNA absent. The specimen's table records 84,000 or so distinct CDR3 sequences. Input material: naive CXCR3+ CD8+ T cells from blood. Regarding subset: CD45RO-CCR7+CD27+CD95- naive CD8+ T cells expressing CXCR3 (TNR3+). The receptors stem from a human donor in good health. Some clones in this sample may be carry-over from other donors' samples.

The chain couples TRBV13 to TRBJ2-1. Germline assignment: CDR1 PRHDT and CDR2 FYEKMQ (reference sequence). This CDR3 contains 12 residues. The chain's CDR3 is CASSFLLGEQFF.

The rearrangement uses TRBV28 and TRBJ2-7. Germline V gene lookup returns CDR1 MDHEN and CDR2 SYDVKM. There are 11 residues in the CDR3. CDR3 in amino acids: CASSWGREQYF.

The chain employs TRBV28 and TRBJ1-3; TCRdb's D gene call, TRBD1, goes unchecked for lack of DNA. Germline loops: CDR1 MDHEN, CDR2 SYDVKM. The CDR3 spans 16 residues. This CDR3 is CASRSTPGHGGNTIYF.

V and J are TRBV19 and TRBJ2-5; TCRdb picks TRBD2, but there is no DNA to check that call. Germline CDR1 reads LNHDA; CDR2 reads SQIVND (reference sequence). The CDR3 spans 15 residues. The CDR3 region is CASSMAGGLQETQYF.

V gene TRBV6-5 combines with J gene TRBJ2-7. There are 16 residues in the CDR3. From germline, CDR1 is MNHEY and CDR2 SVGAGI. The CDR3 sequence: CASSYSPSEGAYEQYF.

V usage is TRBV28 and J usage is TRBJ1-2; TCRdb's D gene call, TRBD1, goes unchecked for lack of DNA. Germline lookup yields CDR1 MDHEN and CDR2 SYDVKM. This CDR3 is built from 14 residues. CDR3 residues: CASSLETELYGYTF.

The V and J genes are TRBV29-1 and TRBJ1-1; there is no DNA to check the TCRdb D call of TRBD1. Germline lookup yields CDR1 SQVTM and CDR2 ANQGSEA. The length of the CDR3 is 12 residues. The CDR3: CSVTDLGAEAFF.

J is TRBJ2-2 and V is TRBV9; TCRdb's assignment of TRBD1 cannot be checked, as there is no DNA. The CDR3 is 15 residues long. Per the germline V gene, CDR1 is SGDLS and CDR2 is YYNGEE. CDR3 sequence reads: CASNGRDTHTGELFF.

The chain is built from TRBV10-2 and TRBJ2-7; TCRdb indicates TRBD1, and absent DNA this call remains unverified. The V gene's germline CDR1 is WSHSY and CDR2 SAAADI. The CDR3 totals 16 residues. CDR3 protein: CASSDEGTGGFYEQYF.

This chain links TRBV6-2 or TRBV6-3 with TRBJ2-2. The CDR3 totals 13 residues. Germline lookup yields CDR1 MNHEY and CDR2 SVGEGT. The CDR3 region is CASSPPATGELFF.

CDR3 region: CSAWGGQGPYEQYF. V usage is TRBV29-1 and J usage is TRBJ2-7; TCRdb returns TRBD1, unconfirmable since there is no DNA. This CDR3 has 14 residues. Germline V gene data show CDR1 as SQVTM and CDR2 as ANQGSEA.

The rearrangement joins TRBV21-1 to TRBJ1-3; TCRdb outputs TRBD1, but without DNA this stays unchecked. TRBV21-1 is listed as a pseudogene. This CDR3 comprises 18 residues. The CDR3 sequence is CASSPPGTGYHDGNTIYF.

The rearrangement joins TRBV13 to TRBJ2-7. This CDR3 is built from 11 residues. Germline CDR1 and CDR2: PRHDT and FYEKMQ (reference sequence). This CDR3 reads CASSLGPEQYF.

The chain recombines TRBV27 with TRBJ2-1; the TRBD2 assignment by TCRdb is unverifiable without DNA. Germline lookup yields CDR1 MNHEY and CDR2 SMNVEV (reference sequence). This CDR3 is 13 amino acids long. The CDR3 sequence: CASSIRLAYEQFF.

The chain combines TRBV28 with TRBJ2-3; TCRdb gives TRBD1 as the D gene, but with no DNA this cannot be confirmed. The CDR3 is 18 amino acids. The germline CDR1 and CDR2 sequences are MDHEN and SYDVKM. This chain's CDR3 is CASSLGGLGETNTDKQYF.

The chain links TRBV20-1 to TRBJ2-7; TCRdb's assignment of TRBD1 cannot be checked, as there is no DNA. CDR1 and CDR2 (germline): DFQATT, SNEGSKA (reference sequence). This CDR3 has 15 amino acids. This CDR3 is CSARALDRAAYEQYF.

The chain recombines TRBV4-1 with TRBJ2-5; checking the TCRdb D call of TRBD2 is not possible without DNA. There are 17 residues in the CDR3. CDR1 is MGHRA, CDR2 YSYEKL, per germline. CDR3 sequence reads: CASSQEDGGLGQETQYF.

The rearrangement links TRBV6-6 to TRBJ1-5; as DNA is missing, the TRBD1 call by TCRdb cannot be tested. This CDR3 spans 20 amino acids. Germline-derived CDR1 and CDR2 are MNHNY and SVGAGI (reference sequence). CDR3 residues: CASSYSRPGTGKDSNQPQHF.

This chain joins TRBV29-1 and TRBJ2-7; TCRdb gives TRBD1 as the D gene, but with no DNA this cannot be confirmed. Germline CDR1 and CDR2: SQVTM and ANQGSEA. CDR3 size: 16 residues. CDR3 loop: CSVGEESVRTNYEQYF.

The CDR3 loop is CASSLEDTSHEQYF. This sequence joins TRBV12-3 or TRBV12-4 and TRBJ2-7; TCRdb indicates TRBD1, and absent DNA this call remains unverified. There are 14 residues in the CDR3.